The next 27 T cell receptor beta chains were all read from a single sample in a study of T cell responses to AZD1222 COVID-19 vaccine. Repertoires were generated with immunoSEQ multiplex PCR, while TCRdb's copy carries only in-frame clones and drops some. This table holds roughly 120,000 clones, 86% found once. Sequencing was performed on peripheral blood, taken 28 days after the second AZD1222 dose. Source of these receptors: an adult who received the AZD1222 COVID-19 vaccine.

The gene calls are TRBV11-2 and TRBJ2-7, with D hard to call. The ends were cut back, 0 bases at V and 2 bases at J, with 5 bases in the middle. Germline values: CDR1 SGHAT, CDR2 FQNNGV. This CDR3 has 13 amino acids. The CDR3 DNA reads as TGTGCCAGCAGCTTAGACAGACCCTACGAGCAGTACTTC. It is translated as CASSLDRPYEQYF.

This chain uses TRBV25-1 with TRBJ1-3, with unresolved D. This CDR3 spans 14 amino acids. V was clipped by 4 bases and J by 4 bases, with 11 bases between them. Germline CDR1 is MGHDK and CDR2 is SYGVNS. This chain's CDR3 is CASSGGGIGNTIYF. DNA for the CDR3: TGTGCCAGCAGTGGGGGAGGTATAGGAAACACCATATATTTT.

The chain carries TRBV6-4 and TRBJ1-4; a possible D gene is TRBD1 (6 bases). V was cut by 10 bases and J by 7 bases, with 22 bases left in between. This CDR3 region has 15 residues. Per the germline V gene, CDR1 is MRHNA and CDR2 is SNTAGT. The CDR3 reads CATTNTGFVGEKLFF. In DNA form, the CDR3 reads TGTGCCACCACGAATACAGGGTTTGTGGGTGAAAAACTGTTTTTT.

The chain couples TRBV11-2 to TRBJ2-1, with 8 positions matching TRBD2. From germline, CDR1 is SGHAT and CDR2 FQNNGV. Unmatched junction bases numbered 11, after V lost 0 bases and J lost 4 bases. This CDR3 has 18 amino acids. The CDR3 region has the DNA TGTGCCAGCAGCTTAGATAGGTCCGCGGGGGGCAGATACAATGAGCAGTTCTTC. It is translated as CASSLDRSAGGRYNEQFF.

The J gene is TRBJ2-3, the V gene TRBV2; 7 bases agree with TRBD2. CDR3 length equals 15 residues. The J segment lost 0 bases and the V segment lost 7 bases, leaving 7 bases of the junction unmatched. The V gene's germline CDR1 is SNHLY and CDR2 FYNNEI. The CDR3 loop reads CASIRTSSSTDTQYF. The CDR3 nucleotides read TGTGCCAGCATTAGGACTAGTTCTAGCACAGATACGCAGTATTTT.

This chain uses TRBV4-3 with TRBJ2-7; D may be TRBD1 or TRBD2 (6 bases each). V gave up 1 base and J gave up 3 bases, with 13 bases separating them. CDR1 is LGHNA, CDR2 YSLEER, per germline. This CDR3 has 15 amino acids. The CDR3 region is CASSQGGGGLYEQYF. In nucleotides, the CDR3 is TGCGCCAGCAGCCAAGGTGGAGGGGGGCTCTACGAGCAGTACTTC.

This sequence joins TRBV3-1 (or the pseudogene TRBV3-2) and TRBJ1-6; D gene unclear. CDR1 is LGHDT, CDR2 YNNKEL, per germline (reference sequence). The CDR3 loop spans 12 amino acids. Trimming removed 1 base from V and 8 bases from J, with 3 bases in between. The CDR3 reads CASSQGHSPLHF. The DNA for the CDR3 is TGTGCCAGCAGCCAAGGTCATTCACCCCTCCACTTT.

CDR3 protein: CASSMSGQKNTEAFF. CDR3 DNA sequence: TGTGCCAGCAGCATGTCAGGACAAAAGAACACTGAAGCTTTCTTT. The V and J genes are TRBV21-1 and TRBJ1-1; TRBD1, the D gene given by the table, was not confirmed from the DNA. TRBV21-1 is recorded as a pseudogene. This CDR3 contains 15 residues.

The chain employs TRBV12-3 or TRBV12-4 and TRBJ1-1; no definite D call. Trimming shortened V by 6 bases and J by 0 bases, and 8 bases separated the two germline ends. The length of the CDR3 is 13 residues. The CDR3 sequence is CASSPSVNTEAFF. The CDR3 nucleotides are TGTGCCAGCAGCCCCAGTGTGAACACTGAAGCTTTCTTT.

J is TRBJ1-2 and V is TRBV6-5; D may be TRBD1 (6 bases). Deletions cut 6 bases from V and 2 bases from J, with 13 bases between. The CDR3 is 14 residues long. The germline V gene has CDR1 MNHEY and CDR2 SVGAGI. The CDR3 DNA follows: TGTGCCAGCAGAATGACAGGTCGAAACTATGGCTACACCTTC. This encodes CASRMTGRNYGYTF.

J is TRBJ1-2 and V is TRBV27; tentative D call: TRBD1 (5 bases). Germline CDR1 reads MNHEY; CDR2 reads SMNVEV (reference sequence). Trimming left V 3 bases short and J 2 bases short, with 7 bases between. The CDR3 loop spans 13 amino acids. The chain's CDR3 is CASSLGGNYGYTF. The CDR3 DNA is TGTGCCAGCAGTTTGGGGGGGAACTATGGCTACACCTTC.

This clone is a singleton in its sample. This chain uses TRBV6-2 or TRBV6-3 with TRBJ2-2, with D possibly matching TRBD1 (5 bases). Germline values: CDR1 MNHEY, CDR2 SVGEGT. CDR3 length: 17 amino acids. V was clipped by 0 bases and J by 3 bases, with 14 bases between them. CDR3 region: CASSYSIMDTYTGELFF. DNA of the CDR3: TGTGCCAGCAGTTACTCGATTATGGACACTTACACCGGGGAGCTGTTTTTT.

The chain combines TRBV2 with TRBJ1-1; weak D call: TRBD1 (5 bases). The germline V and J ends were trimmed by 4 bases and 8 bases, with 11 bases remaining between them. Looked up from germline, CDR1 is SNHLY and CDR2 is FYNNEI. This CDR3 is 12 amino acids long. As DNA, the CDR3 is TGTGCCAGCAGTGGGTCTTGGGACGAAGCTTTCTTT. Translated: CASSGSWDEAFF.

This clone was seen a handful of times. The chain recombines TRBV15 with TRBJ2-3; no firm D call. Trimming removed 0 bases at V and 0 bases at J, with 4 bases between. Germline CDR1 and CDR2: LNHNV and YYDKDF (reference sequence). This CDR3 has 14 amino acids. The CDR3 DNA sequence: TGTGCCACCAGCAGAGATCTCAGCACAGATACGCAGTATTTT. The encoded protein is CATSRDLSTDTQYF.

The rearrangement links TRBV5-1 to TRBJ1-1, with a tentative D call TRBD1 (5 bases). The V and J ends lost 0 bases and 1 base respectively, with 10 bases between them. The length of the CDR3 is 15 residues. From germline, CDR1 is SGHRS and CDR2 YFSETQ. Here the CDR3 reads CASSLGDGRNTEAFF. The DNA for the CDR3 is TGCGCCAGCAGCTTGGGGGACGGGAGGAACACTGAAGCTTTCTTT.

This chain connects TRBV30 to TRBJ1-2; tentative D call: TRBD1 (5 bases). The V gene's germline CDR1 is GTSNPN and CDR2 SVGIG (reference sequence). V shed 3 bases and J shed 3 bases, with 17 bases lying between them. CDR3 length equals 15 residues. The CDR3 DNA is TGTGCCTGGAGAGGGACGGGTCTGATTGACTATGGCTACACCTTC. It specifies CAWRGTGLIDYGYTF. The full variable domain, in which reference TRBV30 and TRBJ1-2 provide the parts outside the CDR3, is SQTIHQWPATLVQPVGSPLSLECTVEGTSNPNLYWYRQAAGRGLQLLFYSVGIGQISSEVPQNLSASRPQDRQFILSSKKLLLSDSGFYLCAWRGTGLIDYGYTFGSGTRLTVV.

The chain links TRBV10-1 to TRBJ1-5; D gene unclear. This CDR3 region has 15 residues. Per the germline V gene, CDR1 is WNHNN and CDR2 is SYGVQD (reference sequence). The V gene lost 10 bases and the J gene lost 4 bases, with 20 bases spanning the gap. The CDR3 coding sequence is TGCGCCACCCCCGTAGAAGGTTTGGGAAATCAGCCCCAGCATTTT. Encoded protein: CATPVEGLGNQPQHF.

The V and J genes are TRBV5-4 and TRBJ1-3, with unresolved D. Trimming shortened V by 0 bases and J by 4 bases, and 11 bases separated the two germline ends. The CDR3 loop spans 15 amino acids. Looked up from germline, CDR1 is SGHNT and CDR2 is YYREEE (reference sequence). The CDR3 is CASSLDSYGGNTIYF. The CDR3 DNA is TGTGCCAGCAGCTTGGACTCCTATGGCGGAAACACCATATATTTT.

CDR3 in amino acids: CASSAGAILTDTQYF. The DNA for the CDR3 is TGTGCCAGCAGTGCCGGGGCCATTCTGACAGATACGCAGTATTTT. The rearrangement joins TRBV7-6 to TRBJ2-3, with D perhaps TRBD1 or TRBD2 (5 bases each). Between the trimmed V and J ends, which lost 6 bases and 3 bases, there was a span of 16 bases. The CDR3 is 15 amino acids. Germline V gene sequence: CDR1 SGHVS, CDR2 FNYEAQ.

This chain connects TRBV11-3 to TRBJ2-2; no clear D. There are 13 residues in the CDR3. V was cut by 2 bases and J by 6 bases, with 7 bases left in between. CDR1 is SGHNT, CDR2 YENEEA, per germline. The CDR3 DNA reads as TGTGCCAGCAGCTTACTAGTGGCCGGGGAGCTGTTTTTT. This sequence encodes CASSLLVAGELFF. The complete variable domain, with remaining parts taken from reference TRBV11-3 and TRBJ2-2, reads EAGVVQSPRYKIIEKKQPVAFWCNPISGHNTLYWYLQNLGQGPELLIRYENEEAVDDSQLPKDRFSAERLKGVDSTLKIQPAELGDSAVYLCASSLLVAGELFFGEGSRLTVL.

Written as DNA, the CDR3 is TGCGCCAGCAGGCAGGGGGCTAGTCCTGAAGCTTTCTTT. Translation: CASRQGASPEAFF. The chain is built from TRBV5-1 and TRBJ1-1, with 8 positions matching TRBD1. V trimming: 5 bases; J trimming: 6 bases; junction bases outside the gene matches: 6. The V gene's germline CDR1 is SGHRS and CDR2 YFSETQ. The CDR3 runs 13 residues.

V and J are TRBV9 and TRBJ1-6; 7 nucleotides line up with TRBD1. Germline lookup yields CDR1 SGDLS and CDR2 YYNGEE. Unmatched junction bases numbered 2, after V lost 4 bases and J lost 7 bases. CDR3 length equals 13 residues. Here the CDR3 reads CASSTTGNSPLHF. The CDR3 DNA is TGTGCCAGCAGCACGACAGGGAATTCACCCCTCCACTTT. The full variable domain, completed using reference TRBV9 and TRBJ1-6, is DSGVTQTPKHLITATGQRVTLRCSPRSGDLSVYWYQQSLDQGLQFLIQYYNGEERAKGNILERFSAQQFPDLHSELNLSSLELGDSALYFCASSTTGNSPLHFGNGTRLTVT.

The chain links TRBV4-1 to TRBJ2-1; D not resolved. Looked up from germline, CDR1 is MGHRA and CDR2 is YSYEKL. The V end was cut by 4 bases, the J end by 8 bases, with 6 bases between. The CDR3 has 11 amino acids. Written as DNA, the CDR3 is TGCGCCAGCAGCCTGGTGGATGAGCAGTTCTTC. Protein product: CASSLVDEQFF.

The sample holds one count of this clone. The chain recombines TRBV7-8 with TRBJ1-5; D gene uncertain. V gave up 2 bases and J gave up 1 base, with 9 bases separating them. The CDR3 length is 15 residues. Per germline, CDR1 SGHVS and CDR2 FQNEAQ. The CDR3 here is CASSLIPTSNQPQHF. DNA for the CDR3: TGTGCCAGCAGCTTAATTCCCACCAGCAATCAGCCCCAGCATTTT.

This chain uses TRBV11-2 with TRBJ1-1, with D possibly TRBD1 on 5 matching bases. Trimming took 5 bases from V and 1 from J, leaving 11 bases between them. Germline assignment: CDR1 SGHAT and CDR2 FQNNGV. The CDR3 consists of 14 residues. This chain's CDR3 is CASSLQGPNTEAFF. The CDR3 DNA sequence: TGTGCCAGCAGCCTTCAGGGCCCGAACACTGAAGCTTTCTTT.

The chain recombines TRBV7-9 with TRBJ2-7; D is perhaps TRBD2 (6 bases). CDR1 SEHNR and CDR2 FQNEAQ come from the germline V gene (reference sequence). This CDR3 contains 17 residues. V lost 3 bases and J 2 bases, leaving 20 bases between the germline ends. This CDR3 reads CASSFWAAGLTTYEQYF. CDR3 coding DNA: TGTGCCAGCAGCTTTTGGGCCGCGGGGCTTACCACCTACGAGCAGTACTTC.

The chain has TRBV30 and TRBJ1-6, with 9 positions matching TRBD1. Per the germline V gene, CDR1 is GTSNPN and CDR2 is SVGIG (reference sequence). CDR3 length: 15 residues. V lost 1 base, J lost 6 bases, and 4 bases stayed unmatched. The CDR3 region has the DNA TGTGCCTGGAGTGCTGGACAGGGGCTTAATTCACCCCTCCACTTT. Its protein product is CAWSAGQGLNSPLHF.